The T cell receptor (beta chain) described here comes from a study of cytomegalovirus exposure and HLA in healthy donors. With V trimmed by 6 bases and J by 4 bases, 7 bases remained unmatched. Germline CDR1 reads SGHVS; CDR2 reads FNYEAQ. The CDR3 loop spans 15 amino acids. This clone appeared once. TCRdb keeps only in-frame clones here, not all; method: immunoSEQ multiplex PCR. The sample lists about 67,000 clones, about 93% seen once, with 0.63% in the top ten. The sequence came from a woman aged 18-29 years in good health and CMV-seronegative. V usage is TRBV7-6 and J usage is TRBJ1-3; 9 positions agree with TRBD1. The sequenced sample was PBMCs. CDR3 nucleotides: TGTGCCAGCAGTATAAACAGGGGGCGAGGAAACACCATATATTTT. Translating gives CASSINRGRGNTIYF.